The T cell receptor (beta chain) described here comes from a study of blood T cell repertoires in COVID-19. Looking at the study overall: Samples representing acute and convalescent COVID-19 were sourced from the United States, Italy and Spain.

In terms of age and location, participants ranged from roughly 18 to 90 years and lived in under 30 US areas. Assignments of participants to cohorts depended upon their own reported clinical history. CDR1 is ENHRY and CDR2 is SYGVKD in the germline V gene. This CDR3 region has 15 residues. J gave up 7 bases and V 0 bases, and 3 bases lay outside the gene matches. Per the original methods: Amplification of reference gene primers was used by the study to estimate nucleated cell counts. The data were produced by immunoSEQ multiplex PCR, yet TCRdb's version contains in-frame clones alone and is incomplete. Clone size and V and J calls were adopted from that table, with D and trimming inferred from the DNA. The sample yields roughly 250,000 clones, 85% to 95% seen once.

Sequencing input: PBMCs or T cells enriched from blood (not recorded which). This chain joins TRBV10-3 and TRBJ2-2, with 9 bases fitting TRBD2. The receptor comes from a young woman who had recovered from COVID-19. Here the CDR3 reads CAISESSGSNGELFF. The CDR3 DNA reads as TGTGCCATCAGTGAGTCTAGCGGGAGCAACGGGGAGCTGTTTTTT.